This entry is about one T cell receptor (beta chain). The data are from a study of graft-versus-host responses after intestinal transplantation. V was clipped by 7 bases and J by 5 bases; unmatched bases: 10. The germline V gene has CDR1 MNHEY and CDR2 SMNVEV (reference sequence). The CDR3 is 15 residues long. Responders (around 200,000, CFSE-labeled) were co-plated with around 200,000 irradiated, violet-dye-labeled stimulators. Method: immunoSEQ multiplex PCR; TCRdb's copy keeps in-frame clones and lacks some. The sample records about 10,000 clones, 35% to 40% being singletons. The sequence came from a human patient who received an intestinal transplant. The material sequenced was alloreactive CD8+ T cells from a mixed lymphocyte reaction culture, taken before intestinal transplant. Indicated subset: CFSE-low proliferating T cells sorted from approximately six-day pre-transplant mixed lymphocyte reaction (GvH or HvG direction). J is TRBJ2-7 and V is TRBV27; 11 bases match TRBD2. The CDR3 sequence: CASTSGTSGSNEQYF. The CDR3 DNA reads as TGTGCCAGCACCTCCGGGACTAGCGGATCTAACGAGCAGTACTTC.